This T cell receptor (beta chain) was found in a study of cytomegalovirus exposure and HLA in healthy donors. Study results and caveats: On later analysis, the bulk of CMV-associated TCR beta chains appeared to be HLA-restricted. Being productive about 87% or about 30% of the time was typical of most TCR beta V segments in an earlier analysis.

With V trimmed by 2 bases and J by 3 bases, 9 bases remained unmatched. The CDR3 length is 16 residues. Germline V gene lookup returns CDR1 SGHDT and CDR2 YYEEEE. This PCR relied on a set of 60 Vbeta primers and 13 Jbeta primers. Measured with immunoSEQ multiplex PCR; TCRdb has only the in-frame clones, and not every one. The profile shows 150,000 to 200,000 clones, 77% of them singletons. On this clone: Its antigen is still unknown.

The chain recombines TRBV5-6 with TRBJ2-7; 9 bases align to TRBD1. This TCR derives from a young woman in good health and CMV-seronegative. The sequenced sample was PBMCs. The CDR3 bases are TGTGCCAGCAGCTTCCCTTCGACAGGGGGAGGCTACGAGCAGTACTTC. This sequence encodes CASSFPSTGGGYEQYF.